This T cell receptor (beta chain) derives from a study of shared clonotypes between healthy human individuals. Study findings and constraints: A handful of donors shared around 5.2% of their naive CD4 clonotypes. Unshared clonotypes carried lower generation probabilities than those common to all four donors. The represented genetic and exposure-history diversity was limited by the small number of donors.

Using immunoSEQ multiplex PCR, the repertoire was profiled, and TCRdb retains in-frame clones only, with some absent. The table lists 950,000 to 1,300,000 clones, roughly 80% of them singletons. Trimming removed 5 bases from V and 6 bases from J; junction bases left unmatched: 13. This CDR3 is 16 amino acids long. CDR1 is SGHTA, CDR2 FQGNSA, per germline. The authors divided CD4+ cells into CD45RA+ naive and CD45RA-negative memory subsets. A single count supports this clone. The antigen remains undetermined. The J gene is TRBJ2-1, the V gene TRBV7-2; TRBD2 matches at 7 bases. The sequence derives from a man younger than 30 in good health. The sample comprised memory CD4+ T cells sorted from blood. The subset here: CD45RA-negative fraction. CDR3 bases: TGTGCCAGCAGCAACTACGGGAGGCTCGACTTCAATGAGCAGTTCTTC. Its protein is CASSNYGRLDFNEQFF.